This T cell receptor (beta chain) is drawn from a study of blood T cell repertoires in COVID-19. Assay: immunoSEQ multiplex PCR; the TCRdb copy retains only in-frame clones and omits some. The data contain 35,000 to 50,000 clones, roughly nine tenths of them singletons. The V gene lost 3 bases and the J gene lost 0 bases, with 7 bases spanning the gap. Germline V gene sequence: CDR1 WSHSY, CDR2 SAAADI. CDR3 length equals 14 residues. J is TRBJ2-3 and V is TRBV10-2; weak D call: TRBD1 (6 bases). This receptor was obtained from a man aged 50 to 60 with active COVID-19. The sequencing input was peripheral blood. For the CDR3, the DNA is TGCGCCAGCAGTGAAGGGGGTAGCACAGATACGCAGTATTTT. Its protein is CASSEGGSTDTQYF.